Here is one T cell receptor (beta chain) with its context. Its matching antigen is unknown. The time point denotes: newly diagnosed GD, antithyroid drugs for less than 3 months. PBMC RNA was the source of the TCR library. This specimen comes from a study of regulatory T cells in long-lasting Graves disease. General observations from the study: Clonotypes that were public and shared totalled fewer than 3,500 in persistent patients versus about a thousand in new patients.

With iRepertoire HTBI primers and Arm-PCR of CDR3 regions, TCR beta libraries were built. Authors' analysis steps: Across all samples, about 59 TRBV segments and 14 TRBJ segments were identified. TCRdb passed the multiplex PCR reads through MiXCR, listing each CDR3 protein once. Clone size and V and J calls follow TCRdb, not the original study. The top ten hold about 9.1% of the sample, which has about 540,000 distinct CDR3 sequences, roughly 13% seen once. Germline V gives CDR1 SGHRS, CDR2 YFSETQ. J gave up 6 bases and V 0 bases, and 11 bases lay outside the gene matches. The CDR3 has 16 amino acids. The same data also contributed to another study, on T cells in Graves' hyperthyroidism and ophthalmopathy. This second report adds: The TCR CDR3 was amplified in a first-round RT-PCR using the HTBI primer set. Researchers found most expanded thyroid clonotypes above 0.001 in blood as well.

The sample in question was peripheral blood mononuclear cells (PBMCs), obtained at new diagnosis, from a patient treated with antithyroid drugs. The V and J genes are TRBV5-1 and TRBJ2-5; 7 nucleotides match TRBD2. This clonotype originated in a man under 40 with Graves disease. Here the CDR3 DNA reads TGCGCCAGCAGCTTGGCCGGCGGGAGTGGGGGGAAGACCCAGTACTTC. Amino acids: CASSLAGGSGGKTQYF. Looking up the rest from reference TRBV5-1 and TRBJ2-5 gives the full variable domain: KAGVTQTPRYLIKTRGQQVTLSCSPISGHRSVSWYQQTPGQGLQFLFEYFSETQRNKGNFPGRFSGRQFSNSRSEMNVSTLELGDSALYLCASSLAGGSGGKTQYFGPGTRLLVL.